This TCR beta chain was captured in a study of T cells after yellow fever vaccination. Between the trimmed V and J ends, which lost 1 base and 2 bases, there was a span of 5 bases. Germline CDR1 LGHDT, CDR2 YNNKEL (reference sequence). The CDR3 spans 14 residues. Making TCR cDNA involved 5'RACE template switching, which added UMIs and a universal primer site. TCRdb re-called the 5' RACE reads through MiXCR, storing one row per CDR3 protein. The data hold 20,000 to 30,000 distinct CDR3 sequences, with approximately 5% observed a single time. Broader study findings: Reappearing after the booster were most of the clones from primary vaccination (less than 98% CD4, approximately 86% CD8). On re-exposure, the response was weaker but peaked faster, at day 5 versus 15.

This clonotype occurred many times. The J gene is TRBJ2-2, the V gene TRBV3-1; no definite D call. Source: PBMCs, either bulk or a sorted T-cell subset (CD4+, CD8+, memory, or dextramer-sorted; not recorded which), taken 15 days after the yellow fever booster vaccination. This clonotype was obtained from a man under 40 who received the YFV17D yellow fever vaccine. CDR3 sequence reads: CASSQAPNTGELFF. The DNA for the CDR3 is TGTGCCAGCAGCCAAGCTCCTAACACCGGGGAGCTGTTTTTT.